The 20 T cell receptor beta chains below all came from one sample that was sequenced in a study of blood T cell repertoires in COVID-19. Using immunoSEQ multiplex PCR, the repertoire was profiled, and TCRdb retains in-frame clones only, with some absent. Here the sample spans around 280,000 clones, roughly 86% being singletons. The sequenced sample consisted of peripheral blood. These receptor sequences come from a woman aged 30 to 39 with COVID-19, enrolled during active disease.

The CDR3 region is CASSKQGAHNSPLHF. The CDR3 DNA reads as TGTGCCAGCAGTAAACAGGGGGCGCACAATTCACCCCTCCACTTT. The chain employs TRBV27 and TRBJ1-6, with 9 bases fitting TRBD1. V lost 5 bases to trimming and J lost 7 bases; unmatched junction nucleotides: 6. CDR3 size: 15 residues. CDR1 and CDR2 from the germline V gene are MNHEY and SMNVEV (reference sequence).

The chain combines TRBV6-5 with TRBJ1-1; 10 bases line up with TRBD1. Germline CDR1 MNHEY, CDR2 SVGAGI. The J segment lost 3 bases and the V segment lost 5 bases, leaving 6 bases of the junction unmatched. CDR3 length equals 15 residues. Here the CDR3 reads CASSRRQGADTEAFF. The CDR3 bases are TGTGCCAGCAGTCGACGACAGGGGGCTGACACTGAAGCTTTCTTT.

The rearrangement joins TRBV19 to TRBJ2-1, with 9 bases lining up with TRBD2. This CDR3 has 16 amino acids. Germline V lookup: CDR1 LNHDA, CDR2 SQIVND (reference sequence). V shed 5 bases and J 7 bases; nucleotides not matched to a gene: 12. CDR3 amino acids: CASSSRAGLAGNEQFF. The CDR3 DNA sequence: TGTGCCAGTAGTTCCCGGGCAGGGCTAGCGGGAAATGAGCAGTTCTTC.

The chain couples TRBV28 to TRBJ1-5; D not resolved. Per the germline V gene, CDR1 is MDHEN and CDR2 is SYDVKM. Trimming shortened V by 5 bases and J by 1 base, and 12 bases separated the two germline ends. The CDR3 spans 15 residues. The CDR3 spells CASSTRKRSNQPQHF. The CDR3 DNA reads TGTGCCAGCAGTACCCGAAAGAGGAGCAATCAGCCCCAGCATTTT.

The chain employs TRBV28 and TRBJ2-7; 7 positions agree with TRBD1. This CDR3 is built from 12 residues. The V segment lost 10 bases and the J segment 2 bases; nucleotides outside the gene matches: 5. In germline, CDR1 is MDHEN, CDR2 SYDVKM. The DNA for the CDR3 is TGTGCCACTGGGGACAGTCCCTACGAGCAGTACTTC. Translating it yields CATGDSPYEQYF.

The genes are TRBV2 and TRBJ2-2, with a possible D match to TRBD2 (5 bases). This CDR3 has 13 amino acids. The ends were cut back, 7 bases at V and 2 bases at J, with 8 bases in the middle. CDR1 is SNHLY and CDR2 is FYNNEI in the germline V gene. The CDR3 is CASTGINTGELFF. CDR3 DNA: TGTGCCAGCACCGGGATAAACACCGGGGAGCTGTTTTTT.

This clone has a handful of counts. This rearrangement joins TRBV6-5 to TRBJ1-1; D uncertain. CDR1 MNHEY and CDR2 SVGAGI come from the germline V gene. The V gene lost 6 bases and the J gene lost 5 bases, with 16 bases spanning the gap. The CDR3 sequence is 14 residues long. DNA of the CDR3: TGTGCCAGCAGCCTTGGGCCCCGTCTGACTGAAGCTTTCTTT. Residues: CASSLGPRLTEAFF.

The V call is TRBV20-1, the J call TRBJ2-7; TRBD2 is a possible D gene (6 bases). The V gene's germline CDR1 is DFQATT and CDR2 SNEGSKA (reference sequence). The CDR3 sequence is 12 residues long. Between the trimmed V and J ends, which lost 5 bases and 3 bases, there was a span of 11 bases. CDR3 in amino acids: CSARVGGYEQYF. The CDR3, as DNA: TGCAGTGCTCGTGTGGGGGGCTACGAGCAGTACTTC.

This chain uses TRBV4-1 with TRBJ2-6, with D possibly matching TRBD1 (5 bases). The V gene lost 5 bases and the J gene lost 0 bases, with 11 bases spanning the gap. The CDR3 is 16 amino acids. Germline CDR1 reads MGHRA; CDR2 reads YSYEKL. The CDR3 DNA sequence: TGCGCCAGCAGCTTACCAGGGCGCTCTGGGGCCAACGTCCTGACTTTC. It yields the protein CASSLPGRSGANVLTF.

The chain joins TRBV5-6 to TRBJ2-7; D is ambiguous. Trimming took 0 bases from V and 2 from J, leaving 6 bases between them. The CDR3 is 13 amino acids. CDR1 is SGHDT and CDR2 is YYEEEE in the germline V gene. The CDR3 region has the DNA TGTGCCAGCAGCTTGGGCAGTACCTACGAGCAGTACTTC. The encoded protein is CASSLGSTYEQYF.

The chain carries TRBV18 and TRBJ1-2; 10 nucleotides align to TRBD1. Germline CDR1 reads KGHSH; CDR2 reads LQKENI. The V segment lost 2 bases and the J segment 7 bases; nucleotides outside the gene matches: 7. The CDR3 has 15 residues. The CDR3 bases are TGTGCCAGCTCACCAGACAGGGGGCGGTCGTCTGGCTACACCTTC. Protein: CASSPDRGRSSGYTF.

This clone was seen only once. The chain uses TRBV19 and TRBJ2-7; TRBD1 aligns across 7 bases. This CDR3 region has 15 residues. From germline, CDR1 is LNHDA and CDR2 SQIVND (reference sequence). Trimming at V came to 3 bases and at J to 3 bases, leaving 8 bases not matched to a gene. The CDR3 nucleotides read TGTGCCAGTAGTATTCGTCAGGGACAGATCTACGAGCAGTACTTC. Protein sequence: CASSIRQGQIYEQYF.

The chain's CDR3 is CASSLASGPQGYF. CDR3 nucleotides: TGCGCCAGCAGCTTGGCCTCTGGCCCTCAGGGGTATTTT. The chain is built from TRBV5-1 and TRBJ2-3; D possibly corresponds to TRBD1 (5 bases). V lost 0 bases to trimming and J lost 14 bases, with 16 bases between them. This CDR3 is 13 amino acids long. Germline V CDR1 and CDR2: SGHRS, YFSETQ.

This clone has a handful of counts. The V call is TRBV5-1, the J call TRBJ1-2, with a weak D call TRBD1 (5 bases). The V end was cut by 4 bases, the J end by 4 bases, with 17 bases between. Germline-derived CDR1 and CDR2 are SGHRS and YFSETQ. The CDR3 contains 15 residues. The CDR3 DNA sequence: TGCGCCAGCAGCCCGACCGCGGGGGGAGGCTATGGCTACACCTTC. It codes for CASSPTAGGGYGYTF.

The chain recombines TRBV28 with TRBJ2-3; a possible D gene is TRBD2 (6 bases). In germline, CDR1 is MDHEN, CDR2 SYDVKM. This CDR3 spans 14 amino acids. V was pared by 6 bases and J by 2 bases, with 12 bases between. The CDR3 DNA reads as TGTGCCAGCAGGGCTAGCGTCGCCACAGATACGCAGTATTTT. Amino acids: CASRASVATDTQYF.

The genes are TRBV28 and TRBJ1-6; 7 bases fit TRBD1. Trimming cost V 7 bases and J 2 bases; bases outside gene matches: 5. Germline V lookup: CDR1 MDHEN, CDR2 SYDVKM. This CDR3 has 15 residues. The CDR3 DNA is TGTGCCAGCACCTTGACAGGGACCTATAATTCACCCCTCCACTTT. Residues: CASTLTGTYNSPLHF. The variable domain in full, completed from reference TRBV28 and TRBJ1-6, reads DVKVTQSSRYLVKRTGEKVFLECVQDMDHENMFWYRQDPGLGLRLIYFSYDVKMKEKGDIPEGYSVSREKKERFSLILESASTNQTSMYLCASTLTGTYNSPLHFGNGTRLTVT.

This clone was observed once. The chain has TRBV30 and TRBJ2-1; weak D call: TRBD2 (6 bases). V was pared by 5 bases and J by 13 bases, with 15 bases between. The germline V gene encodes CDR1 GTSNPN and CDR2 SVGIG (reference sequence). The CDR3 spans 11 residues. The CDR3 here is CAWGTLMSQFF. CDR3 in DNA: TGTGCCTGGGGGACTTTAATGAGTCAGTTCTTC. Full variable domain (rest looked up from reference TRBV30 and TRBJ2-1): SQTIHQWPATLVQPVGSPLSLECTVEGTSNPNLYWYRQAAGRGLQLLFYSVGIGQISSEVPQNLSASRPQDRQFILSSKKLLLSDSGFYLCAWGTLMSQFFGPGTRLTVL.

The chain employs TRBV29-1 and TRBJ2-5; 7 bases are a match to TRBD2. V was clipped by 7 bases and J by 4 bases; unmatched bases: 12. The CDR3 length is 14 residues. The germline gives CDR1 SQVTM, CDR2 ANQGSEA. The CDR3 DNA is TGCAGCGGAGCCAAACTAGCGAGGGGAGAGACCCAGTACTTC. Its translation is CSGAKLARGETQYF. The complete variable domain, with remaining parts taken from reference TRBV29-1 and TRBJ2-5, reads SAVISQKPSRDICQRGTSLTIQCQVDSQVTMMFWYRQQPGQSLTLIATANQGSEATYESGFVIDKFPISRPNLTFSTLTVSNMSPEDSSIYLCSGAKLARGETQYFGPGTRLLVL.

V gene TRBV7-8 combines with J gene TRBJ2-7; TRBD1 matches 7 bases. The junction had 5 bases not matched to a gene; V was cut back by 5 bases and J by 7 bases. CDR1 and CDR2 (germline): SGHVS, FQNEAQ. The CDR3 runs 12 residues. CDR3 nucleotides: TGTGCCAGCAGCCGGGACAGTGATGAGCAGTACTTC. This gives the protein CASSRDSDEQYF.

There are a few counts of this clone. The rearrangement joins TRBV5-1 to TRBJ1-4; D gene ambiguous. Germline V gene lookup returns CDR1 SGHRS and CDR2 YFSETQ. The CDR3 spans 13 residues. Trimming cost V 7 bases and J 2 bases, with 9 bases left between them. The DNA of the CDR3 is TGCGCCAGCGGCCCGGGGACTAATGAAAAACTGTTTTTT. Translation gives CASGPGTNEKLFF. Variable domain in full (rest from reference TRBV5-1 and TRBJ1-4): KAGVTQTPRYLIKTRGQQVTLSCSPISGHRSVSWYQQTPGQGLQFLFEYFSETQRNKGNFPGRFSGRQFSNSRSEMNVSTLELGDSALYLCASGPGTNEKLFFGSGTQLSVL.